A single sample gave rise to the 15 T cell receptor beta chains below, sequenced in a study of blood T cell repertoires in COVID-19. Generated by immunoSEQ multiplex PCR, the TCRdb table keeps only in-frame clones and is missing some. The repertoire has about 280,000 clones, over 75% of them found once; the top ten carry 5.1%. The sample taken for sequencing was peripheral blood. These receptor sequences come from a man aged 50-60 years with active or convalescent COVID-19.

The chain combines TRBV6-6 with TRBJ2-3; TRBD1 might be the D (6 bases). Germline CDR1 reads MNHNY; CDR2 reads SVGAGI (reference sequence). V lost 0 bases and J lost 3, with 7 bases in between. This CDR3 spans 14 amino acids. The CDR3 region is CASSYSRGTDTQYF. Written as DNA, the CDR3 is TGTGCCAGCAGTTACTCTAGGGGGACAGATACGCAGTATTTT.

CDR3 in DNA: TGTGCCAGCAGCCCGGCCTTAGGGGGAACGAACACCGGGGAGCTGTTTTTT. Its protein is CASSPALGGTNTGELFF. This chain links TRBV7-3 with TRBJ2-2, with D perhaps matching TRBD1 (6 bases). CDR1 is SGHTA and CDR2 is FQGTGA in the germline V gene. Deletions cut 5 bases from V and 0 bases from J, with 16 bases between. The CDR3 contains 17 residues.

The CDR3 coding sequence is TGTGCCAGTAGGCTAGCGGGAGGCCCATTCACCCAGTACTTC. Its translation is CASRLAGGPFTQYF. The rearrangement links TRBV19 to TRBJ2-5; 11 bases align to TRBD2. The V and J ends lost 6 bases and 8 bases, in that order; junction bases with no gene match: 8. The CDR3 covers 14 residues. The germline V gene encodes CDR1 LNHDA and CDR2 SQIVND (reference sequence).

The chain joins TRBV9 to TRBJ1-4; D not certain. Between the trimmed V and J ends, which lost 4 bases and 3 bases, there was a span of 10 bases. Germline CDR1 reads SGDLS; CDR2 reads YYNGEE. CDR3 length equals 14 residues. CDR3 DNA: TGTGCCAGCAGCACCACAGCTTCTAATGAAAAACTGTTTTTT. Translation: CASSTTASNEKLFF.

The chain uses TRBV9 and TRBJ2-2, with D perhaps TRBD2 (6 bases). V lost 7 bases and J 0 bases, leaving 19 bases between the germline ends. Germline V gene sequence: CDR1 SGDLS, CDR2 YYNGEE. The CDR3 has 17 amino acids. CDR3 sequence reads: CASSWGRAGTNTGELFF. The CDR3 DNA reads as TGTGCCAGCTCCTGGGGTCGCGCGGGGACGAACACCGGGGAGCTGTTTTTT.

This chain uses TRBV27 with TRBJ2-7; TRBD2 might be the D (6 bases). This CDR3 contains 11 residues. Trimming removed 7 bases at V and 6 bases at J, with 10 bases between. The V gene's germline CDR1 is MNHEY and CDR2 SMNVEV (reference sequence). The CDR3 spells CASKGGGEQYF. Here the CDR3 DNA reads TGTGCCAGCAAGGGAGGTGGCGAGCAGTACTTC.

This chain uses TRBV19 with TRBJ2-7, with a possible D match to TRBD2 (6 bases). Trimming shortened V by 6 bases and J by 2 bases, and 20 bases separated the two germline ends. There are 16 residues in the CDR3. Per the germline V gene, CDR1 is LNHDA and CDR2 is SQIVND (reference sequence). The CDR3 region is CASSRSGQTLTYEQYF. The CDR3 DNA reads as TGTGCCAGTAGCCGAAGCGGGCAGACCCTTACCTACGAGCAGTACTTC.

The chain uses TRBV28 and TRBJ2-2; TRBD1 matches 8 bases. The length of the CDR3 is 15 residues. J gave up 2 bases and V 4 bases, and 3 bases lay outside the gene matches. Germline loops: CDR1 MDHEN, CDR2 SYDVKM. CDR3 sequence: CASSSGGANTGELFF. The CDR3 region has the DNA TGTGCCAGCAGTTCAGGGGGCGCAAACACCGGGGAGCTGTTTTTT.

The genes are TRBV3-1 (or the pseudogene TRBV3-2) and TRBJ1-2; no firm D call. With 3 bases removed from V and 1 base from J, the gap between germline ends came to 9 bases. The CDR3 is 14 amino acids. The germline gives CDR1 LGHDT, CDR2 YNNKEL (reference sequence). CDR3 nucleotide sequence: TGTGCCAGCAGCCAGTCTGGGAGTAACTATGGCTACACCTTC. Amino acids: CASSQSGSNYGYTF.

The chain combines TRBV2 with TRBJ1-3; D ambiguous. Germline CDR1 reads SNHLY; CDR2 reads FYNNEI. V was cut by 6 bases and J by 0 bases, with 9 bases left in between. This CDR3 is built from 14 residues. CDR3 coding DNA: TGTGCCAGCAGGCCAGTTATCTCTGGAAACACCATATATTTT. Its translation is CASRPVISGNTIYF.

This chain joins TRBV6-6 and TRBJ1-4; tentatively, D is TRBD1 (6 bases). CDR3 length: 14 amino acids. Between the trimmed V and J ends, which lost 7 bases and 4 bases, there was a span of 13 bases. CDR1 MNHNY and CDR2 SVGAGI come from the germline V gene (reference sequence). CDR3 sequence (DNA): TGTGCCAGCAACTTACAGGGCCTTAATGAAAAACTGTTTTTT. Its translation: CASNLQGLNEKLFF.

This clone showed up just once. V and J are TRBV3-1 (or the pseudogene TRBV3-2) and TRBJ1-2; 7 bases line up with TRBD1. The germline CDR1 and CDR2 sequences are LGHDT and YNNKEL (reference sequence). V trimming: 4 bases; J trimming: 6 bases; junction bases outside the gene matches: 8. The CDR3 runs 14 residues. CDR3 sequence reads: CASSPQTGVHGYTF. Written as DNA, the CDR3 is TGTGCCAGCAGCCCCCAAACAGGGGTTCATGGCTACACCTTC.

V gene TRBV24-1 combines with J gene TRBJ1-4; the D is unclear. With 5 bases removed from V and 8 bases from J, the gap between germline ends came to 11 bases. Germline V lookup: CDR1 KGHDR, CDR2 SFDVKD. The CDR3 spans 13 residues. The CDR3 loop reads CATSGEGDEKLFF. DNA of the CDR3: TGTGCCACCAGTGGCGAGGGAGACGAAAAACTGTTTTTT.

V and J are TRBV10-1 and TRBJ2-1; 9 bases are shared with TRBD2. V lost 4 bases and J lost 6; bases outside the gene matches: 1. CDR3 length: 13 amino acids. Per the germline V gene, CDR1 is WNHNN and CDR2 is SYGVQD (reference sequence). The CDR3, as DNA: TGCGCCAGCAGTGTGGGACTAGCCAATGAGCAGTTCTTC. It translates to CASSVGLANEQFF.

This chain links TRBV10-3 with TRBJ2-5, with 9 bases aligning to TRBD1. This CDR3 region has 15 residues. Losses at the gene ends were 4 bases for V and 3 bases for J; bases not matched to a gene: 6. The germline V gene encodes CDR1 ENHRY and CDR2 SYGVKD. DNA for the CDR3: TGTGCCATCAGTGGGACAGGGGAAATTGAAGAGACCCAGTACTTC. It is translated as CAISGTGEIEETQYF.